One and the same sample provided the 30 T cell receptor beta chains below, sequenced in a study of regulatory T cells in long-lasting Graves disease. Arm-PCR with iRepertoire HTBI primers amplified the CDR3 regions for these TCR beta libraries. TCRdb ran MiXCR on the multiplex PCR reads and lists one entry per CDR3 protein. The sample shows around 430,000 distinct CDR3 sequences, 20% to 25% of them seen only once. Indicated time point: persistent/refractory GD, antithyroid drugs over 5 years with positive TRAb. RNA extracted from PBMCs served as the sequencing template. The source was peripheral blood mononuclear cells (PBMCs), collected when the disease was refractory, from a patient treated with antithyroid drugs. The receptors stem from a female donor with Graves disease.

This clonotype was detected only a few times. J is TRBJ1-1 and V is TRBV27, with D maybe TRBD1 (5 bases). This CDR3 contains 12 residues. Looked up from germline, CDR1 is MNHEY and CDR2 is SMNVEV (reference sequence). V lost 8 bases and J 5 bases, leaving 12 bases between the germline ends. The CDR3 spells CASLGESTEAFF. The CDR3, as DNA: TGTGCCAGCCTGGGGGAGAGTACTGAAGCTTTCTTT.

The chain has TRBV6-1 and TRBJ2-2; D is ambiguous. Germline loops: CDR1 MNHNS, CDR2 SASEGT. V was cut by 5 bases and J by 7 bases, with 11 bases left in between. The CDR3 extends over 13 amino acids. The CDR3 DNA is TGTGCCAGCAGTCAATCACGCGTCGGGGAGCTGTTTTTT. Translated, it gives CASSQSRVGELFF.

This clonotype was recorded at least ten times. This chain joins TRBV6-1 and TRBJ2-5, with D perhaps given as TRBD1 or TRBD2 (5 bases each). Germline V CDR1 and CDR2: MNHNS, SASEGT. The CDR3 has 13 residues. V was trimmed by 6 bases and J by 4 bases, leaving 12 bases between them. The DNA for the CDR3 is TGTGCCAGCAGGGCAGGGACGTCAGAGACCCAGTACTTC. It is translated as CASRAGTSETQYF.

For the CDR3, the DNA is TGTGCCAGCGCCACCTTTGGAAACACCATATATTTT. This sequence encodes CASATFGNTIYF. V and J are TRBV11-3 and TRBJ1-3, with D hard to call. V was clipped by 8 bases and J by 3 bases, with 8 bases between them. The CDR3 totals 12 residues. CDR1 SGHNT and CDR2 YENEEA come from the germline V gene.

This clonotype has at least ten counts. The gene calls are TRBV7-2 and TRBJ1-2; 9 nucleotides line up with TRBD1. V was pared by 5 bases and J by 6 bases, with 4 bases of the junction left unmatched. In germline, CDR1 is SGHTA, CDR2 FQGNSA. This CDR3 spans 13 amino acids. The CDR3 here is CASSGDRVHGYTF. The CDR3 DNA is TGTGCCAGCAGCGGGGACAGGGTCCATGGCTACACCTTC.

The genes are TRBV6-1 and TRBJ2-7; the match to TRBD2 covers 8 bases. This CDR3 has 15 amino acids. The junction had 11 bases not matched to a gene; V was cut back by 6 bases and J by 4 bases. CDR1 MNHNS and CDR2 SASEGT come from the germline V gene. CDR3 DNA: TGTGCCAGCAGCCCACTAAGCGGGAGTCTTTACGAGCAGTACTTC. Residues: CASSPLSGSLYEQYF.

This clonotype was picked up a small number of times. The chain uses TRBV6-5 and TRBJ1-1; 7 bases fit TRBD1. This CDR3 has 15 amino acids. The junction had 4 bases not matched to a gene; V was cut back by 2 bases and J by 1 base. Germline assignment: CDR1 MNHEY and CDR2 SVGAGI. CDR3 sequence (DNA): TGTGCCAGCAGTTACGGAACAGGGGCGAACACTGAAGCTTTCTTT. Amino acid sequence: CASSYGTGANTEAFF.

The chain is built from TRBV29-1 and TRBJ2-7; TRBD2 matches at 7 bases. V was clipped by 2 bases and J by 4 bases; unmatched bases: 5. This CDR3 is built from 13 residues. Germline CDR1 reads SQVTM; CDR2 reads ANQGSEA. The CDR3 here is CSVESGTLYEQYF. The CDR3 nucleotides read TGCAGCGTTGAAAGCGGGACCCTGTACGAGCAGTACTTC.

This clonotype was detected only a few times. The rearrangement links TRBV5-4 to TRBJ1-1; unclear D gene. The germline gives CDR1 SGHNT, CDR2 YYREEE (reference sequence). CDR3 length equals 14 residues. V dropped 2 bases and J dropped 3 bases, with 11 bases sitting between them. The CDR3: CASSFEVGDTEAFF. The DNA of the CDR3 is TGTGCCAGCAGCTTCGAGGTTGGGGACACTGAAGCTTTCTTT.

The chain links TRBV7-2 to TRBJ2-6; D tentatively fits TRBD1 or TRBD2 (5 bases each). Germline CDR1 reads SGHTA; CDR2 reads FQGNSA. Trimming removed 0 bases at V and 4 bases at J, with 13 bases between. The CDR3 has 17 residues. The CDR3 DNA reads as TGTGCCAGCAGCTTAGCGGGGAGAGGGACGGGGGCCAACGTCCTGACTTTC. Protein product: CASSLAGRGTGANVLTF.

This clonotype appeared many times. The rearrangement uses TRBV7-9 and TRBJ2-5; a weak D match, TRBD1 (5 bases). Trimming pared 8 bases from V and 2 bases from J, leaving 12 bases between. The CDR3 contains 13 residues. Germline CDR1 and CDR2: SEHNR and FQNEAQ (reference sequence). CDR3 sequence: CASLPGSQETQYF. CDR3 sequence (DNA): TGTGCCAGCCTCCCAGGGTCTCAAGAGACCCAGTACTTC.

This clonotype was observed at least ten times. The chain links TRBV7-3 to TRBJ1-6; D call uncertain. Germline V gene data show CDR1 as SGHTA and CDR2 as FQGTGA. This CDR3 is 12 amino acids long. V was cut by 2 bases and J by 14 bases, with 10 bases left in between. The CDR3, as DNA: TGTGCCAGCAGCTTAGTAGCGGGAACCCTCCACTTT. It codes for CASSLVAGTLHF. The variable domain in full, completed from reference TRBV7-3 and TRBJ1-6, reads GAGVSQTPSNKVTEKGKYVELRCDPISGHTALYWYRQSLGQGPEFLIYFQGTGAADDSGLPNDRFFAVRPEGSVSTLKIQRTERGDSAVYLCASSLVAGTLHFGNGTRLTVT.

This clonotype has a count of ten or more. The gene calls are TRBV6-5 and TRBJ2-7; 7 bases align to TRBD1. The CDR3 contains 16 residues. Trimming at V came to 1 base and at J to 2 bases, leaving 8 bases not matched to a gene. Germline V CDR1 and CDR2: MNHEY, SVGAGI. This CDR3 is CASSYYARDRAYEQYF. CDR3 DNA sequence: TGTGCCAGCAGTTACTATGCACGGGACAGAGCCTACGAGCAGTACTTC.

This clonotype has ten or more counts. The chain joins TRBV6-1 to TRBJ1-1, with TRBD1 identical over 7 bases. Germline CDR1 is MNHNS and CDR2 is SASEGT. This CDR3 spans 14 amino acids. The V gene end was trimmed by 5 bases and the J gene end by 5 bases; junction bases not matched to a gene: 8. The CDR3, as DNA: TGTGCCAGCAGTCCCAACAGGGGAGGAACTGAAGCTTTCTTT. Protein product: CASSPNRGGTEAFF.

This clonotype was seen a handful of times. The chain combines TRBV28 with TRBJ1-1, with D perhaps matching TRBD1 (5 bases). V was clipped by 7 bases and J by 3 bases, with 9 bases between them. The CDR3 totals 12 residues. Looked up from germline, CDR1 is MDHEN and CDR2 is SYDVKM. The CDR3 loop reads CASKVGDTEAFF. The DNA for the CDR3 is TGTGCCAGCAAAGTGGGGGACACTGAAGCTTTCTTT.

This clonotype was seen many times. The chain couples TRBV7-2 to TRBJ2-2; D ambiguous. Trimming shortened V by 7 bases and J by 2 bases, and 5 bases separated the two germline ends. The length of the CDR3 is 12 residues. Germline CDR1 is SGHTA and CDR2 is FQGNSA. This CDR3 reads CASTSNTGELFF. The DNA for the CDR3 is TGTGCCAGCACCAGTAACACCGGGGAGCTGTTTTTT.

This clonotype was detected ten times or more. The genes are TRBV28 and TRBJ1-1; D might be TRBD1 (6 bases). The V gene's germline CDR1 is MDHEN and CDR2 SYDVKM. V shed 8 bases and J shed 0 bases, with 19 bases lying between them. The CDR3 runs to 16 residues. CDR3 in amino acids: CASPGPGAAMNTEAFF. CDR3 DNA sequence: TGTGCCAGCCCAGGGCCAGGGGCCGCAATGAACACTGAAGCTTTCTTT.

About this clonotype itself: This likely stems from a read error, as it lies one base from a far larger clone. This is likely a read error, given that the CDR3 carries no conserved phenylalanine or tryptophan at its end. V gene TRBV6-1 combines with J gene TRBJ2-2; 7 bases match TRBD2. J gave up 2 bases and V 8 bases, and 8 bases lay outside the gene matches. The CDR3 has 15 amino acids. CDR1 is MNHNS, CDR2 SASEGT, per germline. The CDR3 DNA sequence: TGTGCCAGCCGCCGAACTAGCGTTAACACCGGGGAGCTGTTTTAT. Translated, it gives CASRRTSVNTGELFY.

The chain recombines TRBV7-8 with TRBJ2-2, with a possible D match to TRBD1 (5 bases). Germline CDR1 is SGHVS and CDR2 is FQNEAQ. V was cut by 5 bases and J by 15 bases, with 19 bases left in between. This CDR3 contains 13 residues. As DNA, the CDR3 is TGTGCCAGCAGCCAAGATCGGCAGGGCAGGATGTTTTTT. Residues: CASSQDRQGRMFF.

This clonotype came up a few times. This sequence joins TRBV13 and TRBJ1-1; D not resolved. The CDR3 has 15 amino acids. V was cut by 0 bases and J by 6 bases, with 14 bases left in between. The germline V gene encodes CDR1 PRHDT and CDR2 FYEKMQ (reference sequence). CDR3 amino acids: CASSLGPRTVSEAFF. The DNA of the CDR3 is TGTGCCAGCAGCTTAGGCCCCCGGACCGTCTCTGAAGCTTTCTTT.

As DNA, the CDR3 is TGCAGCGTTGAACCCCGGGACAGGGCTAACTATGGCTACACCTTC. Its protein is CSVEPRDRANYGYTF. The gene calls are TRBV29-1 and TRBJ1-2, with 9 positions matching TRBD1. V shed 2 bases and J 0 bases; nucleotides not matched to a gene: 4. CDR1 SQVTM and CDR2 ANQGSEA come from the germline V gene. CDR3 size: 15 residues. The complete variable domain, with remaining parts taken from reference TRBV29-1 and TRBJ1-2, reads SAVISQKPSRDICQRGTSLTIQCQVDSQVTMMFWYRQQPGQSLTLIATANQGSEATYESGFVIDKFPISRPNLTFSTLTVSNMSPEDSSIYLCSVEPRDRANYGYTFGSGTRLTVV.

CDR3 amino acids: CSVAPPTTGAGELFF. DNA for the CDR3: TGCAGCGTTGCCCCCCCCACGACAGGGGCCGGGGAGCTGTTTTTT. This chain uses TRBV29-1 with TRBJ2-2, with TRBD1 matching over 8 bases. This CDR3 has 15 amino acids. Unmatched junction bases numbered 10, after V lost 4 bases and J lost 6 bases. The V gene's germline CDR1 is SQVTM and CDR2 ANQGSEA.

This clonotype was detected a few times. This sequence joins TRBV19 and TRBJ1-1; a possible D gene is TRBD1 (6 bases). The V gene lost 5 bases and the J gene lost 4 bases, with 14 bases spanning the gap. CDR1 LNHDA and CDR2 SQIVND come from the germline V gene (reference sequence). The CDR3 has 14 amino acids. The CDR3 DNA is TGTGCCAGTAGTGTCACAGGGAGGAGCACTGAAGCTTTCTTT. Its translation: CASSVTGRSTEAFF.

This chain connects TRBV19 to TRBJ1-3; D is unresolved. V lost 11 bases and J lost 3, with 14 bases in between. The CDR3 spans 13 residues. From germline, CDR1 is LNHDA and CDR2 SQIVND (reference sequence). CDR3: CAAERTGGNTIYF. The CDR3 DNA is TGTGCCGCAGAGCGGACCGGTGGAAACACCATATATTTT.

This chain links TRBV5-6 with TRBJ2-2; possible D gene TRBD1, 6 bases. The CDR3 runs to 16 residues. Per the germline V gene, CDR1 is SGHDT and CDR2 is YYEEEE. V gave up 4 bases and J gave up 5 bases, with 18 bases separating them. The CDR3 DNA is TGTGCCAGCAGCGCGCATGGATGGGGGCGGACCGGGGAGCTGTTTTTT. Its protein product is CASSAHGWGRTGELFF.

In this sample, this clonotype turned up a few times. The chain joins TRBV10-3 to TRBJ1-5; perhaps TRBD1 as D (6 bases). The germline V gene has CDR1 ENHRY and CDR2 SYGVKD. There are 16 residues in the CDR3. The germline V and J ends were trimmed by 3 bases and 0 bases, with 12 bases remaining between them. For the CDR3, the DNA is TGTGCCATCAGTGATTTGGAAGGGGGTAGCAATCAGCCCCAGCATTTT. It specifies CAISDLEGGSNQPQHF.

Concerning this clonotype: A much larger clone differs from this one at a single base, so this may be a read error. The chain uses TRBV10-3 and TRBJ1-2, with TRBD1 as a possible D gene (5 bases). The CDR3 runs to 13 residues. Germline V gene sequence: CDR1 ENHRY, CDR2 SYGVKD. The V and J ends lost 6 bases and 8 bases respectively, with 16 bases between them. CDR3 residues: CAISQGHPIGYTF. CDR3 nucleotides: TGTGCCATCAGCCAGGGTCATCCTATCGGCTACACCTTC.

Details on this clonotype: A much larger clone lies one base from this, so it may be a read error. The J gene is TRBJ2-7, the V gene TRBV6-2 or TRBV6-3; 9 positions agree with TRBD1. The CDR3 sequence is 16 residues long. The germline CDR1 and CDR2 sequences are MNHEY and SVGEGT. The CDR3 spells CASGYSGDRASYEQYF. The CDR3 DNA reads as TGTGCCAGCGGTTACTCGGGGGACAGGGCTTCCTACGAGCAGTACTTC.

Details on this clonotype: Since a much larger clone is just one base distant, this may be a read error. The J gene is TRBJ1-1, the V gene TRBV7-8, with a weak D call TRBD1 (5 bases). Germline V lookup: CDR1 SGHVS, CDR2 FQNEAQ. Deletions cut 9 bases from V and 3 bases from J, with 17 bases between. This CDR3 has 14 amino acids. The chain's CDR3 is CASSTGRRDTEAFF. The DNA for the CDR3 is TGTGCCAGTTCGACGGGGCGGAGGGACACTGAAGCTTTCTTT.

Ten or more counts support this clonotype. This sequence joins TRBV7-2 and TRBJ1-6; 9 bases map to TRBD1. This CDR3 is 15 amino acids long. The germline CDR1 and CDR2 sequences are SGHTA and FQGNSA. The V gene end was trimmed by 5 bases and the J gene end by 7 bases; junction bases not matched to a gene: 6. The CDR3 loop reads CASSPRTGENSPLHF. The CDR3 DNA follows: TGTGCCAGCAGCCCAAGGACAGGGGAAAATTCACCCCTCCACTTT.